The next 26 T cell receptor beta chains were all read from a single sample in a study of blood T cell repertoires in COVID-19. Libraries were prepared by immunoSEQ multiplex PCR; TCRdb keeps only in-frame clonotypes and omits some of them. The sample lists more than 65,000 clones; less than 90% were seen once. Sequencing was performed on peripheral blood. The receptors derive from a man aged 55 to 70 with active or convalescent COVID-19.

V is TRBV24-1 and J is TRBJ1-4, with a weak D call TRBD1 (6 bases). The CDR3 is 14 residues long. Trimming shortened V by 8 bases and J by 7 bases, and 16 bases separated the two germline ends. The V gene's germline CDR1 is KGHDR and CDR2 SFDVKD. CDR3 protein: CATTLGGGGEKLFF. The CDR3 DNA reads TGTGCCACCACCCTTGGTGGGGGCGGTGAAAAACTGTTTTTT.

V and J are TRBV27 and TRBJ1-2, with a tentative D call TRBD1 (6 bases). The CDR3 is made up of 14 amino acids. Trimming stripped 2 bases from V and 3 bases from J, with 10 bases between. CDR1 MNHEY and CDR2 SMNVEV come from the germline V gene (reference sequence). The CDR3 is CASSLVPGDYGYTF. For the CDR3, the DNA is TGTGCCAGCAGTTTAGTGCCAGGGGACTATGGCTACACCTTC.

The chain has TRBV28 and TRBJ2-1, with 8 bases aligning to TRBD1. CDR3 length: 16 amino acids. CDR1 is MDHEN, CDR2 SYDVKM, per germline. The V gene end was trimmed by 4 bases and the J gene end by 5 bases; junction bases not matched to a gene: 10. CDR3 DNA: TGTGCCAGCAGTTCCCCCCCAGGGACAGGCCACAATGAGCAGTTCTTC. Its translation is CASSSPPGTGHNEQFF.

This chain connects TRBV7-2 to TRBJ2-7; 9 nucleotides match TRBD1. V trimming: 5 bases; J trimming: 4 bases; junction bases outside the gene matches: 9. The CDR3 has 15 amino acids. CDR1 and CDR2 (germline): SGHTA, FQGNSA. CDR3 DNA: TGTGCCAGCAGCCTAAGAGCGGGACAGGGATACGAGCAGTACTTC. It is translated as CASSLRAGQGYEQYF.

The chain links TRBV4-3 to TRBJ1-5; weak D call: TRBD1 (5 bases). Germline V lookup: CDR1 LGHNA, CDR2 YSLEER. V gave up 4 bases and J gave up 2 bases, with 9 bases separating them. CDR3 length: 14 residues. CDR3 loop: CASSPDSGNQPQHF. In DNA form, the CDR3 reads TGCGCCAGCAGCCCTGACAGCGGCAATCAGCCCCAGCATTTT.

The count of this clone is one. The chain recombines TRBV5-1 with TRBJ2-1; 8 nucleotides align to TRBD2. V shed 0 bases, J shed 6 bases, and the junction held 5 bases outside the gene matches. In germline, CDR1 is SGHRS, CDR2 YFSETQ. The CDR3 is made up of 15 amino acids. The CDR3, as DNA: TGCGCCAGCAGCTTGGTACGGGGGGGCCGCAATGAGCAGTTCTTC. It encodes CASSLVRGGRNEQFF.

The genes are TRBV14 and TRBJ2-5, with 9 bases that match TRBD2. The J segment lost 4 bases and the V segment lost 4 bases, leaving 13 bases of the junction unmatched. CDR1 SGHDN and CDR2 FVKESK come from the germline V gene. This CDR3 is 17 amino acids long. In DNA form, the CDR3 reads TGTGCCAGCAGCCCTTCTACTGGGACTAGCATATCAGAGACCCAGTACTTC. It is translated as CASSPSTGTSISETQYF.

CDR3 in amino acids: CASSMSAGGDTGELFF. The CDR3 DNA reads TGTGCCAGTAGTATGTCAGCGGGGGGGGACACCGGGGAGCTGTTTTTT. The gene calls are TRBV19 and TRBJ2-2; the match to TRBD2 covers 10 bases. This CDR3 spans 16 amino acids. Germline V gives CDR1 LNHDA, CDR2 SQIVND (reference sequence). The V gene end was trimmed by 3 bases and the J gene end by 3 bases; junction bases not matched to a gene: 4. The entire variable domain, with the rest obtained from reference TRBV19 and TRBJ2-2, is as follows: DGGITQSPKYLFRKEGQNVTLSCEQNLNHDAMYWYRQDPGQGLRLIYYSQIVNDFQKGDIAEGYSVSREKKESFPLTVTSAQKNPTAFYLCASSMSAGGDTGELFFGEGSRLTVL.

This rearrangement joins TRBV7-3 to TRBJ2-5; 10 bases agree with TRBD2. In germline, CDR1 is SGHTA, CDR2 FQGTGA. The CDR3 sequence is 16 residues long. The V and J ends lost 5 bases and 3 bases, in that order; junction bases with no gene match: 9. CDR3 DNA sequence: TGTGCCAGCAGCCTACAAGCGGGGGGGCAAAAAGAGACCCAGTACTTC. Residues: CASSLQAGGQKETQYF.

V and J are TRBV4-3 and TRBJ1-1; D is unclear. Between the trimmed V and J ends, which lost 8 bases and 0 bases, there was a span of 28 bases. The germline V gene has CDR1 LGHNA and CDR2 YSLEER. The CDR3 contains 19 residues. CDR3 region: CASPSHRETQIYMNTEAFF. Written as DNA, the CDR3 is TGCGCCAGCCCCAGCCATAGGGAGACACAGATATATATGAACACTGAAGCTTTCTTT.

The J gene is TRBJ2-7, the V gene TRBV9; TRBD1 matches 10 bases. This CDR3 comprises 16 residues. Germline assignment: CDR1 SGDLS and CDR2 YYNGEE. Trimming took 3 bases from V and 7 from J; bases not matched to a gene: 13. The CDR3, as DNA: TGTGCCAGCAGCGCGGGCAGGGGACAGGGGTACGAAGAGCAGTACTTC. Its translation: CASSAGRGQGYEEQYF.

The chain has TRBV7-2 and TRBJ2-7; 11 bases align to TRBD1. CDR1 is SGHTA, CDR2 FQGNSA, per germline. This CDR3 is built from 15 residues. J gave up 2 bases and V 3 bases, and 3 bases lay outside the gene matches. CDR3 nucleotides: TGTGCCAGCAGCTTGGGGACAGGGGGGCCCTACGAGCAGTACTTC. Protein: CASSLGTGGPYEQYF.

V gene TRBV4-3 combines with J gene TRBJ1-1; 7 bases are a match to TRBD1. CDR1 and CDR2 (germline): LGHNA, YSLEER. The V segment lost 0 bases and the J segment 4 bases; nucleotides outside the gene matches: 11. The CDR3 runs to 17 residues. CDR3 in amino acids: CASSQDIQGVGGTEAFF. The CDR3 DNA follows: TGCGCCAGCAGCCAAGACATTCAGGGGGTGGGAGGCACTGAAGCTTTCTTT.

This chain uses TRBV19 with TRBJ1-5; D uncertain. The length of the CDR3 is 14 residues. Trimming cost V 9 bases and J 7 bases, with 19 bases left between them. Germline V gene sequence: CDR1 LNHDA, CDR2 SQIVND (reference sequence). The CDR3 bases are TGTGCCAGCCACCCGGGGAGGGTAAACCAGCCCCAGCATTTT. It yields the protein CASHPGRVNQPQHF. The full variable domain, completed using reference TRBV19 and TRBJ1-5, is DGGITQSPKYLFRKEGQNVTLSCEQNLNHDAMYWYRQDPGQGLRLIYYSQIVNDFQKGDIAEGYSVSREKKESFPLTVTSAQKNPTAFYLCASHPGRVNQPQHFGDGTRLSIL.

CDR3 DNA sequence: TGTGCCGCCCGTCGGGGGGACACTGAAGCTTTCTTT. Translation: CAARRGDTEAFF. The V and J genes are TRBV27 and TRBJ1-1, with D possibly matching TRBD1 (5 bases). V shed 11 bases and J shed 3 bases, with 13 bases lying between them. CDR3 size: 12 residues. CDR1 is MNHEY, CDR2 SMNVEV, per germline (reference sequence).

This sequence joins TRBV2 and TRBJ1-6; perhaps TRBD1 as D (5 bases). Deletions cut 5 bases from V and 2 bases from J, with 10 bases between. This CDR3 region has 15 residues. Germline V gene lookup returns CDR1 SNHLY and CDR2 FYNNEI. CDR3 loop: CASSPRVAYNSPLHF. The CDR3 nucleotides read TGTGCCAGCAGTCCCAGGGTTGCCTATAATTCACCCCTCCACTTT.

This clone was recorded only once. Other nucleotide sequences from this sample produce the same CDR3. The V gene is TRBV5-4, the J gene TRBJ2-5; 7 positions match TRBD1. V lost 1 base to trimming and J lost 5 bases; unmatched junction nucleotides: 8. Germline assignment: CDR1 SGHNT and CDR2 YYREEE (reference sequence). The length of the CDR3 is 15 residues. CDR3 in DNA: TGTGCCAGCAGCTTGAACAGGGGATTGGGGGAGACCCAGTACTTC. Translating it yields CASSLNRGLGETQYF.

The chain has TRBV6-1 and TRBJ1-6; D may be TRBD1 (5 bases). Germline-derived CDR1 and CDR2 are MNHNS and SASEGT. This CDR3 is 15 amino acids long. The V gene lost 2 bases and the J gene lost 7 bases, with 12 bases spanning the gap. The CDR3 coding sequence is TGTGCCAGCAGTGAATGGAGGGGCAACAATTCACCCCTCCACTTT. Encoded protein: CASSEWRGNNSPLHF.

The rearrangement links TRBV6-2 or TRBV6-3 to TRBJ2-2; 11 bases agree with TRBD2. Trimming cost V 6 bases and J 7 bases; bases outside gene matches: 7. There are 15 residues in the CDR3. The germline CDR1 and CDR2 sequences are MNHEY and SVGEGT. The CDR3 DNA reads as TGTGCCAGCAGCATAGCGGGGGGGCGGAACGGGGAGCTGTTTTTT. It codes for CASSIAGGRNGELFF.

The chain carries TRBV19 and TRBJ1-1; D not certain. V was pared by 3 bases and J by 4 bases, with 9 bases between. Germline values: CDR1 LNHDA, CDR2 SQIVND (reference sequence). This CDR3 contains 13 residues. DNA of the CDR3: TGTGCCAGTAGTATCAGTCGGGGCACTGAAGCTTTCTTT. As protein: CASSISRGTEAFF.

This chain uses TRBV7-3 with TRBJ2-3, with 9 bases identical to TRBD1. CDR1 SGHTA and CDR2 FQGTGA come from the germline V gene. Trimming cost V 5 bases and J 2 bases; bases outside gene matches: 5. The CDR3 covers 15 residues. CDR3 nucleotides: TGTGCCAGCAGCCGAGGACAGGGGAACACAGATACGCAGTATTTT. It yields the protein CASSRGQGNTDTQYF. Variable domain in full (rest from reference TRBV7-3 and TRBJ2-3): GAGVSQTPSNKVTEKGKYVELRCDPISGHTALYWYRQSLGQGPEFLIYFQGTGAADDSGLPNDRFFAVRPEGSVSTLKIQRTERGDSAVYLCASSRGQGNTDTQYFGPGTRLTVL.

The J gene is TRBJ2-4, the V gene TRBV11-2; TRBD2 matches at 9 bases. V lost 0 bases to trimming and J lost 5 bases; unmatched junction nucleotides: 17. Germline values: CDR1 SGHAT, CDR2 FQNNGV. This CDR3 has 20 amino acids. The CDR3 here is CASSLEGTSRGLRSENIQYF. In nucleotides, the CDR3 is TGTGCCAGCAGCTTAGAGGGGACTAGCAGAGGTCTTCGGAGCGAAAACATTCAGTACTTC.

Only one count was recorded for this clone. The rearrangement joins TRBV2 to TRBJ2-5; tentatively, D is TRBD2 (5 bases). The germline CDR1 and CDR2 sequences are SNHLY and FYNNEI. Trimming took 1 base from V and 10 from J, leaving 7 bases between them. This CDR3 region has 11 residues. CDR3 sequence (DNA): TGTGCCAGCAGTGAAGACGGGAACCAGTACTTC. The encoded protein is CASSEDGNQYF.

The chain joins TRBV7-2 to TRBJ1-2, with D possibly being TRBD1 (6 bases). This CDR3 is 13 amino acids long. Trimming took 3 bases from V and 4 from J, leaving 9 bases between them. Per germline, CDR1 SGHTA and CDR2 FQGNSA. The CDR3 is CASSFGQSYGYTF. The CDR3 region has the DNA TGTGCCAGCAGCTTTGGACAGTCCTATGGCTACACCTTC.

Worth noting for this clone: At one boundary the junction diverges from the germline segment, which might be a read error. The DNA for the CDR3 is TGTGTCATCAGTGACGGGGGCACAGATACGCAGTATTTT. Its protein is CVISDGGTDTQYF. This chain links TRBV10-3 with TRBJ2-3; TRBD2 might be the D (5 bases). In germline, CDR1 is ENHRY, CDR2 SYGVKD. CDR3 length: 13 residues.

The chain links TRBV10-3 to TRBJ1-1; the D is unclear. The CDR3 consists of 14 residues. The V gene's germline CDR1 is ENHRY and CDR2 SYGVKD. With 7 bases removed from V and 4 bases from J, the gap between germline ends came to 16 bases. CDR3 sequence: CAITPGSRGTEAFF. The CDR3 DNA sequence: TGTGCCATCACCCCAGGAAGCCGGGGCACTGAAGCTTTCTTT.